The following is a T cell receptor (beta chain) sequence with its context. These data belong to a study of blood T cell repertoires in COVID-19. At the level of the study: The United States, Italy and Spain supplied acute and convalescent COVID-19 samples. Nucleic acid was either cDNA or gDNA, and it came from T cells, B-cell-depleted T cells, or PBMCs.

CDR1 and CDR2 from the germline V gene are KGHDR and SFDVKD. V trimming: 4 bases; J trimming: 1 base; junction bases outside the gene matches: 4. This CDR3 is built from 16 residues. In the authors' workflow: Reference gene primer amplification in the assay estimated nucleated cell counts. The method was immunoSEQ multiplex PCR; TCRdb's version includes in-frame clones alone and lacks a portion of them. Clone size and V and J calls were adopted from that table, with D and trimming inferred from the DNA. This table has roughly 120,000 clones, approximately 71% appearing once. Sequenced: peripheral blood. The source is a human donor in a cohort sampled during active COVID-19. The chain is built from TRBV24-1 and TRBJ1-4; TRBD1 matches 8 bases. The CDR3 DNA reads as TGTGCCACCAGTGACCCGACAGGGGTAACTAATGAAAAACTGTTTTTT. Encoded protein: CATSDPTGVTNEKLFF.